The 22 T cell receptor beta chains in this list originate from one sample, sequenced in a study of T cell repertoires in cytomegalovirus infection. Antigens for these TCRs are unknown. From the reads, TCRdb called clonotypes with MiXCR, one entry per CDR3 protein. Here the sample spans roughly 90,000 distinct CDR3 sequences, roughly a quarter being singletons. Specimen: CD8+ T cells from cultured PBMCs, collected from culture after CMV antigen stimulation. The receptor source for this set is a human donor in good health (CMV status not recorded). Some clones in this sample may be carry-over from other donors' samples.

This clonotype was recorded a few times. The chain has TRBV12-3 or TRBV12-4 and TRBJ1-2, with 12 bases identical to TRBD1. The CDR3 consists of 13 residues. J lost 10 bases, V lost 6 bases, and 6 bases had no gene match. The CDR3 region is CASSRGQGADYTF. The CDR3 coding sequence is TGTGCCAGCAGCCGGGGACAGGGGGCCGACTACACCTTC.

The V gene is TRBV5-1, the J gene TRBJ1-1; D possibly corresponds to TRBD1 (5 bases). Germline values: CDR1 SGHRS, CDR2 YFSETQ. Trimming took off 0 bases at V and 4 bases at J, with 10 bases between the two ends. The CDR3 has 14 residues. The CDR3 nucleotides are TGCGCCAGCAGCTTGGGGGGGGGTACCACTGAAGCTTTCTTT. The encoded protein is CASSLGGGTTEAFF.

This clonotype was picked up a small number of times. V gene TRBV7-2 combines with J gene TRBJ1-6; 8 bases are shared with TRBD1. In germline, CDR1 is SGHTA, CDR2 FQGNSA. V was pared by 5 bases and J by 10 bases, with 13 bases of the junction left unmatched. CDR3 length: 16 residues. For the CDR3, the DNA is TGTGCCAGCAGCCGACCCCAGGGACAGGTCGGGTCACCCCTCCACTTT. Its protein product is CASSRPQGQVGSPLHF.

This clonotype was seen ten or more times. The chain carries TRBV6-2 or TRBV6-3 and TRBJ2-1, with 7 bases aligning to TRBD2. The ends lost 4 bases at V and 6 bases at J; junction bases unmatched: 9. CDR3 length equals 15 residues. Per the germline V gene, CDR1 is MNHEY and CDR2 is SVGEGT. CDR3 in DNA: TGTGCCAGCAGTTTCGGGGGGACCTACGGCAATGAGCAGTTCTTC. This codes for CASSFGGTYGNEQFF.

This clonotype came up a few times. The chain uses TRBV5-4 and TRBJ2-1; 13 bases are a match to TRBD2. This CDR3 is built from 16 residues. The junction had 4 bases not matched to a gene; V was cut back by 2 bases and J by 5 bases. Germline CDR1 reads SGHNT; CDR2 reads YYREEE (reference sequence). The CDR3 loop is CASSFRLAGGDNEQFF. The CDR3, as DNA: TGTGCCAGCAGCTTTAGACTAGCGGGGGGCGACAATGAGCAGTTCTTC.

This chain connects TRBV4-3 to TRBJ2-1; TRBD2 matches at 7 bases. Germline-derived CDR1 and CDR2 are LGHNA and YSLEER. The CDR3 spans 16 residues. The V gene end was trimmed by 0 bases and the J gene end by 9 bases; junction bases not matched to a gene: 11. CDR3 protein: CASSQDTASGRGEQFF. The CDR3 region has the DNA TGCGCCAGCAGCCAAGATACGGCTAGCGGTCGTGGTGAGCAGTTCTTC.

About this clonotype: Without the conserved terminal phenylalanine or tryptophan, this CDR3 likely stems from a read error. As DNA, the CDR3 is TGCAGTGCTCGTGGACTAGCGGGGGGCTCATCGGGCTACGAGCAGTACCTC. This gives the protein CSARGLAGGSSGYEQYL. The gene calls are TRBV20-1 and TRBJ2-7; TRBD2 matches 14 bases. Unmatched junction bases numbered 12, after V lost 5 bases and J lost 3 bases. Germline loops: CDR1 DFQATT, CDR2 SNEGSKA (reference sequence). This CDR3 region has 17 residues.

This clonotype appeared a few times. The chain links TRBV6-1 to TRBJ2-2; 10 bases are a match to TRBD1. The CDR3 has 14 amino acids. Germline V gene data show CDR1 as MNHNS and CDR2 as SASEGT. After removal of 6 bases from V and 6 bases from J, the junction contained 4 bases not matched to a gene. CDR3 region: CASSYDRGPGELFF. CDR3 nucleotide sequence: TGTGCCAGCAGCTACGACAGGGGGCCCGGGGAGCTGTTTTTT.

V is TRBV30 and J is TRBJ1-2; no reliable D call. The CDR3 runs to 16 residues. Germline V gene sequence: CDR1 GTSNPN, CDR2 SVGIG (reference sequence). Trimming took 0 bases from V and 4 from J, leaving 18 bases between them. The CDR3 DNA is TGTGCCTGGAGTGTTCCGACCGGGGAGATAATCTATGGCTACACCTTC. It codes for CAWSVPTGEIIYGYTF.

The chain employs TRBV28 and TRBJ2-3; 7 bases are a match to TRBD2. Germline values: CDR1 MDHEN, CDR2 SYDVKM. The V gene end was trimmed by 7 bases and the J gene end by 1 base; junction bases not matched to a gene: 8. CDR3 length: 15 amino acids. DNA for the CDR3: TGTGCCAGCACCCCGTTGGGGGGGGGCACAGATACGCAGTATTTT. Its protein is CASTPLGGGTDTQYF.

This clonotype was recorded at least ten times. V is TRBV7-6 and J is TRBJ2-7; 7 bases are a match to TRBD1. Per germline, CDR1 SGHVS and CDR2 FNYEAQ. V was clipped by 3 bases and J by 4 bases; unmatched bases: 6. The CDR3 is made up of 14 amino acids. CDR3 nucleotide sequence: TGTGCCAGCAGCTTCGCCGGGACAGAGTACGAGCAGTACTTC. This encodes CASSFAGTEYEQYF.

V gene TRBV4-1 combines with J gene TRBJ2-2; the match to TRBD2 covers 7 bases. V shed 8 bases and J 4 bases; nucleotides not matched to a gene: 13. This CDR3 has 16 residues. CDR1 and CDR2 from the germline V gene are MGHRA and YSYEKL. CDR3 sequence (DNA): TGCGCCAGCCCTAAACTGGGGGGGTCCAGCACCGGGGAGCTGTTTTTT. Translation gives CASPKLGGSSTGELFF.

Only a few counts were recorded for this clonotype. The chain is built from TRBV20-1 and TRBJ2-5; perhaps TRBD2 as D (6 bases). V was trimmed by 4 bases and J by 3 bases, leaving 18 bases between them. Germline loops: CDR1 DFQATT, CDR2 SNEGSKA (reference sequence). The CDR3 is 15 residues long. The CDR3 coding sequence is TGCAGTGCTACAGCTTCACCGGGGGTTGAAGAGACCCAGTACTTC. It is translated as CSATASPGVEETQYF.

This clonotype was detected only a few times. The V and J genes are TRBV4-3 and TRBJ1-2; no clear D. The CDR3 contains 15 residues. Germline CDR1 reads LGHNA; CDR2 reads YSLEER. V was cut by 0 bases and J by 4 bases, with 12 bases left in between. The CDR3 DNA sequence: TGCGCCAGCAGCCAAGATTACGGATCCGTCTATGGCTACACCTTC. It yields the protein CASSQDYGSVYGYTF.

This chain connects TRBV10-3 to TRBJ2-7, with 8 bases identical to TRBD1. CDR1 and CDR2 (germline): ENHRY, SYGVKD. The J segment lost 3 bases and the V segment lost 2 bases, leaving 9 bases of the junction unmatched. The CDR3 has 16 residues. In DNA, the CDR3 is TGTGCCATCAGTGAGGATAGGACAGGGTTCAACTACGAGCAGTACTTC. This sequence encodes CAISEDRTGFNYEQYF.

This clonotype turned up a few times. The chain couples TRBV20-1 to TRBJ1-4; TRBD1 might be the D (5 bases). Per the germline V gene, CDR1 is DFQATT and CDR2 is SNEGSKA (reference sequence). With 0 bases removed from V and 1 base from J, the gap between germline ends came to 18 bases. The CDR3 is 18 amino acids. CDR3 residues: CSARDRDLPQGTNEKLFF. In DNA form, the CDR3 reads TGCAGTGCTAGAGACAGGGATCTTCCCCAAGGAACTAATGAAAAACTGTTTTTT.

This clonotype was counted a few times. The J gene is TRBJ2-5, the V gene TRBV7-6; 9 bases are a match to TRBD2. Germline loops: CDR1 SGHVS, CDR2 FNYEAQ. The J segment lost 2 bases and the V segment lost 1 base, leaving 2 bases of the junction unmatched. CDR3 length: 15 amino acids. The CDR3 reads CASSLEAGGQETQYF. CDR3 nucleotide sequence: TGTGCCAGCAGCTTAGAGGCGGGAGGGCAAGAGACCCAGTACTTC. Supplemented by reference TRBV7-6 and TRBJ2-5, the full variable domain reads GAGVSQSPRYKVTKRGQDVALRCDPISGHVSLYWYRQALGQGPEFLTYFNYEAQQDKSGLPNDRFSAERPEGSISTLTIQRTEQRDSAMYRCASSLEAGGQETQYFGPGTRLLVL.

This clonotype was observed many times. The chain is built from TRBV2 and TRBJ1-5, with D possibly TRBD1 on 6 matching bases. V was clipped by 4 bases and J by 0 bases, with 13 bases between them. From germline, CDR1 is SNHLY and CDR2 FYNNEI. This CDR3 comprises 16 residues. The CDR3 region is CASSVWGPDSNQPQHF. As DNA, the CDR3 is TGTGCCAGCAGTGTCTGGGGGCCCGATAGCAATCAGCCCCAGCATTTT.

The chain recombines TRBV12-3 or TRBV12-4 with TRBJ1-2; D perhaps matches TRBD1 (5 bases). V was clipped by 2 bases and J by 6 bases, with 13 bases between them. The CDR3 sequence is 14 residues long. CDR3 residues: CASSLFGGQDGYTF. CDR3 sequence (DNA): TGTGCCAGCAGTTTATTTGGGGGTCAGGATGGCTACACCTTC.

The rearrangement joins TRBV5-6 to TRBJ1-6; D gene unclear. Germline V gene lookup returns CDR1 SGHDT and CDR2 YYEEEE. The CDR3 is made up of 15 amino acids. The V end lost 1 base, the J end lost 9 bases, and 14 bases lay between the germline ends. CDR3 protein: CASSLMRAVSSPLHF. CDR3 sequence (DNA): TGTGCCAGCAGCTTGATGAGGGCGGTGAGTTCACCCCTCCACTTT.

The chain carries TRBV7-6 and TRBJ2-7, with TRBD2 identical over 11 bases. The germline gives CDR1 SGHVS, CDR2 FNYEAQ. This CDR3 contains 16 residues. Germline trimming cut 5 bases from V and 4 bases from J; bases unmatched to any gene: 10. The chain's CDR3 is CASSGHSGRAGYEQYF. The CDR3 DNA follows: TGTGCCAGCAGCGGACATAGCGGGAGGGCCGGGTACGAGCAGTACTTC. Complete variable domain (other parts from reference TRBV7-6 and TRBJ2-7): GAGVSQSPRYKVTKRGQDVALRCDPISGHVSLYWYRQALGQGPEFLTYFNYEAQQDKSGLPNDRFSAERPEGSISTLTIQRTEQRDSAMYRCASSGHSGRAGYEQYFGPGTRLTVT.

A single count supports this clonotype. The rearrangement uses TRBV6-5 and TRBJ2-2, with D possibly TRBD1 on 6 matching bases. The length of the CDR3 is 17 residues. The germline V gene has CDR1 MNHEY and CDR2 SVGAGI. The ends were cut back, 2 bases at V and 7 bases at J, with 20 bases in the middle. The CDR3 nucleotides are TGTGCCAGCAGTTACGACGGGAATCGGGACACCCGCGGGGAGCTGTTTTTT. Protein: CASSYDGNRDTRGELFF.